The clone carrying this T cell receptor (beta chain) was seen more than once but under ten times. The record originates from a study of blood T cell repertoires in COVID-19. Looking at the study overall: The analysed material was cDNA or gDNA that came from T cells, B-cell-depleted T cells, or PBMCs.

Data came from immunoSEQ multiplex PCR; TCRdb stores just in-frame clones and leaves some out. The sample yields approximately 170,000 clones, approximately 75% seen once. Input material: peripheral blood. The TCR sequence derives from a human donor in a cohort sampled during active COVID-19.

DNA for the CDR3: TGTGCCAGCAGCTTTGGGAGTGGGGCCAACGTCCTGACTTTC. Translation: CASSFGSGANVLTF. V usage is TRBV7-8 and J usage is TRBJ2-6, with a tentative D call TRBD2 (5 bases). Trimming stripped 3 bases from V and 3 bases from J, with 6 bases between. This CDR3 has 14 residues. CDR1 and CDR2 (germline): SGHVS, FQNEAQ.